What follows are 31 T cell receptor beta chains derived from one specimen sequenced in a study of T-cell memory formation after mild COVID-19. TCRdb redid the calling of the 5' RACE reads with MiXCR, one entry per CDR3 protein. The table includes 250,000 or so distinct CDR3 sequences, about a sixth detected once. The sequenced material came from PBMCs or a T cell subset sorted from them (not recorded which). The source of these receptors is a man in his late teens or twenties who had mild COVID-19 (a few samples of this study predate the infection). Cell type and time point are not known.

The chain combines TRBV9 with TRBJ2-1; 10 bases are shared with TRBD1. Trimming took 0 bases from V and 8 from J; bases not matched to a gene: 8. Germline CDR1 SGDLS, CDR2 YYNGEE. The CDR3 runs to 16 residues. CDR3: CASSVAGQGSWDEQFF. The CDR3 DNA follows: TGTGCCAGCAGCGTAGCGGGACAGGGGAGTTGGGATGAGCAGTTCTTC.

V usage is TRBV28 and J usage is TRBJ2-3; tentative D call: TRBD2 (5 bases). CDR1 is MDHEN, CDR2 SYDVKM, per germline. V lost 6 bases, J lost 3 bases, and 13 bases lay in between. This CDR3 has 14 amino acids. The CDR3 loop reads CASSLGLDTDTQYF. The CDR3 DNA is TGTGCCAGCAGCCTTGGACTGGATACAGATACGCAGTATTTT.

The sample holds a few counts of this clonotype. The chain has TRBV20-1 and TRBJ1-2; the D is unclear. V lost 3 bases to trimming and J lost 4 bases, with 18 bases between them. CDR1 and CDR2 (germline): DFQATT, SNEGSKA (reference sequence). This CDR3 has 15 amino acids. This chain's CDR3 is CSASGRAASVYGYTF. As DNA, the CDR3 is TGCAGTGCTAGCGGGCGAGCCGCCTCGGTCTATGGCTACACCTTC.

CDR3 sequence reads: CASSDYGANYGYTF. As DNA, the CDR3 is TGTGCCAGCAGCGATTACGGAGCTAACTATGGCTACACCTTC. The rearrangement uses TRBV7-2 and TRBJ1-2; D unresolved. Germline V gene data show CDR1 as SGHTA and CDR2 as FQGNSA. Trimming took 5 bases from V and 0 from J, leaving 10 bases between them. The CDR3 has 14 residues.

This chain joins TRBV7-9 and TRBJ2-3; 8 bases map to TRBD2. CDR3 size: 15 residues. Germline CDR1 SEHNR, CDR2 FQNEAQ (reference sequence). Trimming took 0 bases from V and 6 from J; bases not matched to a gene: 5. The CDR3 region has the DNA TGTGCCAGCAGCTTAGCGGAAGCGGGGGCTGATACGCAGTATTTT. Translation gives CASSLAEAGADTQYF.

The sample holds a few counts of this clonotype. The rearrangement links TRBV15 to TRBJ2-5, with 7 bases fitting TRBD2. CDR3 length equals 13 residues. V lost 3 bases and J lost 4; bases outside the gene matches: 2. The V gene's germline CDR1 is LNHNV and CDR2 YYDKDF (reference sequence). In DNA form, the CDR3 reads TGTGCCACCAGCAGGGGACTATCAGAGACCCAGTACTTC. This gives the protein CATSRGLSETQYF.

In this sample, this clonotype turned up once. This chain links TRBV20-1 with TRBJ1-2, with D possibly being TRBD1 (6 bases). Germline assignment: CDR1 DFQATT and CDR2 SNEGSKA (reference sequence). V lost 0 bases to trimming and J lost 3 bases, with 14 bases between them. This CDR3 spans 15 amino acids. For the CDR3, the DNA is TGCAGTGCTAGAGACTTCGGGGGCAACTACTATGGCTACACCTTC. Residues: CSARDFGGNYYGYTF.

CDR3: CASSARRGSTDTQYF. The DNA for the CDR3 is TGTGCCAGCAGTGCCCGGAGGGGGAGCACAGATACGCAGTATTTT. This sequence joins TRBV2 and TRBJ2-3; either TRBD1 or TRBD2 may fit D (6 bases each). V lost 4 bases and J lost 0, with 11 bases in between. There are 15 residues in the CDR3. CDR1 is SNHLY and CDR2 is FYNNEI in the germline V gene.

The chain links TRBV5-6 to TRBJ1-1; D call uncertain. In germline, CDR1 is SGHDT, CDR2 YYEEEE. V was clipped by 5 bases and J by 2 bases, with 13 bases between them. The CDR3 sequence is 14 residues long. In nucleotides, the CDR3 is TGTGCCAGCAGGGGGAACGGGCGCAACACTGAAGCTTTCTTT. Amino acids: CASRGNGRNTEAFF.

The V call is TRBV4-1, the J call TRBJ2-5; either TRBD1 or TRBD2 may supply D (5 bases each). The CDR3 extends over 16 amino acids. Germline CDR1 is MGHRA and CDR2 is YSYEKL. V lost 0 bases and J 5 bases, leaving 16 bases between the germline ends. CDR3 protein: CASSQEGVPARETQYF. CDR3 nucleotides: TGCGCCAGCAGCCAAGAGGGGGTGCCAGCCAGGGAGACCCAGTACTTC.

V and J are TRBV5-1 and TRBJ2-1; TRBD2 aligns across 11 bases. The germline gives CDR1 SGHRS, CDR2 YFSETQ. Germline trimming cut 4 bases from V and 5 bases from J; bases unmatched to any gene: 14. The CDR3 is 18 residues long. The CDR3 loop is CASSTGGVAGGLNNEQFF. The CDR3, as DNA: TGCGCCAGCAGCACCGGCGGAGTAGCGGGGGGGCTGAACAATGAGCAGTTCTTC. The whole variable domain, filled in from reference TRBV5-1 and TRBJ2-1, reads KAGVTQTPRYLIKTRGQQVTLSCSPISGHRSVSWYQQTPGQGLQFLFEYFSETQRNKGNFPGRFSGRQFSNSRSEMNVSTLELGDSALYLCASSTGGVAGGLNNEQFFGPGTRLTVL.

The chain couples TRBV7-9 to TRBJ2-7; 8 positions agree with TRBD2. Germline values: CDR1 SEHNR, CDR2 FQNEAQ (reference sequence). The CDR3 runs 14 residues. V shed 6 bases, J shed 4 bases, and the junction held 8 bases outside the gene matches. The CDR3 nucleotides read TGTGCCAGCAGGCCGGGGGGGGCCCTTTACGAGCAGTACGTC. Amino acids: CASRPGGALYEQYV.

V gene TRBV11-2 combines with J gene TRBJ2-1; 11 bases are a match to TRBD2. The germline gives CDR1 SGHAT, CDR2 FQNNGV. The V segment lost 5 bases and the J segment 0 bases; nucleotides outside the gene matches: 3. The CDR3 consists of 16 residues. CDR3 bases: TGTGCCAGCAGCGAACTAGCGGGGGACTCCTACAATGAGCAGTTCTTC. Amino acid sequence: CASSELAGDSYNEQFF. Full variable domain (rest looked up from reference TRBV11-2 and TRBJ2-1): EAGVAQSPRYKIIEKRQSVAFWCNPISGHATLYWYQQILGQGPKLLIQFQNNGVVDDSQLPKDRFSAERLKGVDSTLKIQPAKLEDSAVYLCASSELAGDSYNEQFFGPGTRLTVL.

This clonotype was counted a few times. CDR3 sequence (DNA): TGCGCCAGCAGCTTGGGGCTACAGGGGATGGAGACCCAGTACTTC. Its protein is CASSLGLQGMETQYF. V is TRBV5-1 and J is TRBJ2-5, with 7 bases aligning to TRBD1. With 0 bases clipped from V and 5 bases from J, the junction kept 7 bases outside the gene matches. The CDR3 covers 15 residues. Per germline, CDR1 SGHRS and CDR2 YFSETQ. Together with reference TRBV5-1 and TRBJ2-5, the CDR3 gives the full variable domain: KAGVTQTPRYLIKTRGQQVTLSCSPISGHRSVSWYQQTPGQGLQFLFEYFSETQRNKGNFPGRFSGRQFSNSRSEMNVSTLELGDSALYLCASSLGLQGMETQYFGPGTRLLVL.

This CDR3 reads CASSLASVGGPYEQYF. The CDR3 DNA sequence: TGCGCCAGCAGCCTAGCCTCTGTGGGGGGGCCTTACGAGCAGTACTTC. The rearrangement joins TRBV4-3 to TRBJ2-7, with D possibly TRBD2 on 7 matching bases. This CDR3 is built from 16 residues. The germline CDR1 and CDR2 sequences are LGHNA and YSLEER. Trimming took off 4 bases at V and 4 bases at J, with 20 bases between the two ends.

The V gene is TRBV6-5, the J gene TRBJ1-4; a possible D gene is TRBD1 (5 bases). The V end lost 2 bases, the J end lost 8 bases, and 12 bases lay between the germline ends. This CDR3 contains 14 residues. Germline-derived CDR1 and CDR2 are MNHEY and SVGAGI. The CDR3: CASSYRQGGEKLFF. CDR3 nucleotides: TGTGCCAGCAGTTACCGGCAGGGAGGGGAAAAACTGTTTTTT.

This clonotype was recorded a few times. The chain carries TRBV7-3 and TRBJ2-5, with 14 bases fitting TRBD2. The CDR3 totals 16 residues. J was trimmed by 5 bases and V by 5 bases; bases with no gene match: 7. Germline V gene sequence: CDR1 SGHTA, CDR2 FQGTGA. CDR3 DNA: TGTGCCAGCAGCCCCGGACTAGCGGGGGGACGGGAGACCCAGTACTTC. Protein: CASSPGLAGGRETQYF.

This clonotype was recorded a few times. V is TRBV29-1 and J is TRBJ1-1; D call uncertain. V gave up 6 bases and J gave up 6 bases, with 20 bases separating them. The CDR3 is made up of 14 amino acids. CDR1 and CDR2 (germline): SQVTM, ANQGSEA. The CDR3 here is CSVLVLRAAPEAFF. DNA of the CDR3: TGCAGCGTCCTAGTCCTCCGGGCGGCCCCTGAAGCTTTCTTT.

This clonotype was recorded once. The genes are TRBV7-2 and TRBJ1-2, with D uncertain. Trimming removed 6 bases at V and 3 bases at J, with 11 bases between. The CDR3 extends over 13 amino acids. Per germline, CDR1 SGHTA and CDR2 FQGNSA. Here the CDR3 reads CASSQTSDYGYTF. The DNA of the CDR3 is TGTGCCAGCAGTCAGACTTCGGACTATGGCTACACCTTC.

This clonotype has ten or more counts. V usage is TRBV29-1 and J usage is TRBJ2-3, with D maybe TRBD2 (7 bases). The ends were cut back, 4 bases at V and 4 bases at J, with 15 bases in the middle. Per germline, CDR1 SQVTM and CDR2 ANQGSEA. The CDR3 sequence is 14 residues long. The CDR3 protein is CSVVGGGEADTQYF. The CDR3 DNA is TGCAGCGTTGTGGGCGGGGGCGAGGCAGATACGCAGTATTTT.

The chain uses TRBV7-2 and TRBJ2-7; 7 positions agree with TRBD1. Trimming took 1 base from V and 5 from J; bases not matched to a gene: 5. The length of the CDR3 is 14 residues. Germline V CDR1 and CDR2: SGHTA, FQGNSA. This chain's CDR3 is CASSLDRGPHEQYF. In DNA form, the CDR3 reads TGTGCCAGCAGCTTAGACAGGGGACCCCACGAGCAGTACTTC.

This clonotype was picked up a small number of times. The CDR3 DNA reads as TGCAGTGCTCCCGGGTCCCGGCTGGATACGCAGTATTTT. Protein: CSAPGSRLDTQYF. The chain uses TRBV20-1 and TRBJ2-3; D is undetermined. The V gene's germline CDR1 is DFQATT and CDR2 SNEGSKA (reference sequence). This CDR3 contains 13 residues. Trimming stripped 5 bases from V and 6 bases from J, with 15 bases between.

A remark on this clonotype: Just one base apart from a much larger clone, this may be a read error. The chain is built from TRBV5-6 and TRBJ2-3, with D possibly matching TRBD2 (6 bases). The V gene's germline CDR1 is SGHDT and CDR2 YYEEEE. Trimming stripped 8 bases from V and 4 bases from J, with 14 bases between. CDR3 size: 13 residues. In DNA form, the CDR3 reads TGTGCCAGTACTAGCTGGGTAGCAGATACGCAGTATTTT. This gives the protein CASTSWVADTQYF.

The chain uses TRBV4-1 and TRBJ1-5; D is ambiguous. CDR1 and CDR2 from the germline V gene are MGHRA and YSYEKL. The V end was cut by 3 bases, the J end by 6 bases, with 12 bases between. This CDR3 has 14 residues. The CDR3 coding sequence is TGCGCCAGCAGCCATGGCATATTGGGTCAGCCCCAGCATTTT. Its protein product is CASSHGILGQPQHF.

This clonotype showed up many times. The chain has TRBV7-9 and TRBJ1-2, with TRBD1 matching 7 bases. There are 16 residues in the CDR3. V dropped 5 bases and J dropped 7; count of bases not matched to a gene: 16. The germline CDR1 and CDR2 sequences are SEHNR and FQNEAQ (reference sequence). CDR3 amino acids: CASSRTRGGGGVGYTF. The CDR3 nucleotides read TGTGCCAGCAGCCGAACTCGGGGAGGGGGCGGAGTTGGCTACACCTTC.

The chain joins TRBV20-1 to TRBJ2-7; 7 nucleotides agree with TRBD1. Germline-derived CDR1 and CDR2 are DFQATT and SNEGSKA (reference sequence). V lost 3 bases and J lost 3; bases outside the gene matches: 11. The CDR3 contains 15 residues. CDR3 residues: CSASPMDRYGYEQYF. CDR3 DNA sequence: TGCAGTGCTAGCCCAATGGACAGGTACGGCTACGAGCAGTACTTC.

This clonotype came up a few times. The rearrangement joins TRBV6-6 to TRBJ2-7; D is unclear. Trimming took off 7 bases at V and 2 bases at J, with 6 bases between the two ends. CDR1 and CDR2 (germline): MNHNY, SVGAGI (reference sequence). CDR3 length: 11 amino acids. The CDR3 loop is CASTRTYEQYV. CDR3 nucleotides: TGTGCCAGCACTAGGACCTACGAGCAGTACGTC.

This chain uses TRBV5-1 with TRBJ2-7; maybe TRBD1 (6 bases). Trimming took 4 bases from V and 5 from J, leaving 16 bases between them. The germline V gene has CDR1 SGHRS and CDR2 YFSETQ. This CDR3 spans 14 amino acids. The CDR3 sequence is CASSSDRPGDEQYV. The CDR3 bases are TGCGCCAGCAGCAGCGACAGGCCTGGCGACGAGCAGTACGTC.

The chain uses TRBV6-5 and TRBJ2-7, with D possibly being TRBD2 (6 bases). Germline CDR1 reads MNHEY; CDR2 reads SVGAGI. V was clipped by 6 bases and J by 2 bases, with 11 bases between them. The CDR3 sequence is 13 residues long. The CDR3 is CASSPGLTYEQYV. The DNA for the CDR3 is TGTGCCAGCAGCCCGGGACTGACCTACGAGCAGTACGTC.

This clonotype occurred a few times. V and J are TRBV12-3 or TRBV12-4 and TRBJ1-6; maybe TRBD1 (6 bases). Trimming removed 7 bases at V and 6 bases at J, with 16 bases between. This CDR3 spans 15 amino acids. The CDR3 loop reads CASTVGQQINSPLHF. The DNA for the CDR3 is TGTGCCAGCACCGTTGGACAGCAGATTAATTCACCCCTCCACTTT.

The V and J genes are TRBV6-5 and TRBJ1-1, with a possible D match to TRBD1 (6 bases). Germline loops: CDR1 MNHEY, CDR2 SVGAGI. CDR3 length: 13 amino acids. The ends were cut back, 10 bases at V and 3 bases at J, with 15 bases in the middle. This chain's CDR3 is CATAKGVYTEAFF. The CDR3 DNA follows: TGTGCCACCGCGAAGGGGGTTTACACTGAAGCTTTCTTT.